The sequence of this TCR beta chain was determined in a study of post-analysis software for immune sequencing data. Turning to the study itself: Courses of disease covered relapsing-remitting, secondary progressive and progressive-relapsing multiple sclerosis.

General study findings and limits: There was significantly lower normalized Chao1 diversity in multiple sclerosis patients than in controls. F measure clustering grouped samples strongly by preparation batch. The study found TRBV5-6, TRBV5-1 and TRBV20-1 among about five TRBV segments more frequent in patients than controls.

cDNA libraries for TCR beta contained unique molecular identifiers. The authors obtained roughly 500,000 cDNA molecules from roughly 1.1 to 9.2 million T cells. MiXCR, run by TCRdb on the PCR reads, gives a single entry per CDR3 protein. The sample records about 620,000 distinct CDR3 sequences, 44% being singletons. Trimming removed 3 bases from V and 6 bases from J; junction bases left unmatched: 8. Per the germline V gene, CDR1 is DFQATT and CDR2 is SNEGSKA (reference sequence). The CDR3 is made up of 14 amino acids. About this clonotype: The antigen is not known.

The sequencing sample was made of blood. This chain connects TRBV20-1 to TRBJ1-1; 9 nucleotides line up with TRBD1. This TCR came from a girl aged 10 to 17 with multiple sclerosis. The CDR3 DNA reads as TGCAGTGCTAGCTCCTCGGGACAGGGCTCTGAAGCTTTCTTT. Protein sequence: CSASSSGQGSEAFF.